The rows below give T cell receptor beta chains drawn from one sample of a study of circulating and synovial CD4+ cells in juvenile arthritis. Data came from immunoSEQ multiplex PCR; TCRdb stores just in-frame clones and leaves some out. Among more than 30,000 clones, over 85% were seen once, and the ten largest hold around 3%. Sequenced input: CD4+ T cells from blood. All receptors derive from a human donor with juvenile idiopathic arthritis. Both conserved end residues are part of each CDR3. Fields, in order: D gene, clone size, J gene, V gene, CDR3 DNA, CDR3 protein. D genes are given only for firm matches. Some rows have no size entry. The others give once, few or many, or a class for an expanded clone.

>TRBD2|once|TRBJ2-1|TRBV4-1
TGCGCCAGCAGCCAGGGCGGGAGGGCCTCCTACAATGAGCAGTTCTTC
CASSQGGRASYNEQFF
>-|-|TRBJ1-5|TRBV4-2
TGTGCCAGCAGCCAAGATCACGGGGTAGGCGGACAGCCCCAGCATTTT
CASSQDHGVGGQPQHF
>TRBD1|-|TRBJ2-7|TRBV2
TGTGCCAGCAGTGTAACAGGGGGTGGCGGCTACGAGCAGTACTTC
CASSVTGGGGYEQYF
>TRBD1|-|TRBJ2-7|TRBV29-1
TGCAGCGTTGTAATCGGGACAGGCAACTACGAGCAGTACTTC
CSVVIGTGNYEQYF
>TRBD2|-|TRBJ2-3|TRBV19
TGTGCCAGTAGTATAGGGCTAGCGGGAGGCCGAACCACAGATACGCAGTATTTT
CASSIGLAGGRTTDTQYF
>-|-|TRBJ1-3|TRBV15
TGTGCCACCAGCAGAGCCGTCGGGGGTTTTTCCCACTTCTCTGGAAACACCATATATTTT
CATSRAVGGFSHFSGNTIYF
>-|-|TRBJ2-2|TRBV19
TGTGCCAGTAGTACACTAAGCACCGGGGAGCTGTTTTTT
CASSTLSTGELFF
>TRBD1|-|TRBJ2-7|TRBV6-5
TGTGCCAGCATCCGGGACAGGGCCTCCTACGAGCAGTACTTC
CASIRDRASYEQYF
>TRBD2|-|TRBJ2-3|TRBV11-2
TGTGCCAGCGGCAAGGGACTAGCCCAAGCAGATACGCAGTATTTT
CASGKGLAQADTQYF
>TRBD1|-|TRBJ1-1|TRBV5-8
TGTGCCAGCAGCTGGGACAGTTCGAACACTGAAGCTTTCTTT
CASSWDSSNTEAFF
>TRBD1|-|TRBJ1-5|TRBV27
TGTGCCAGCAGTCCCGGGACAGGGTCCCATCAGCCCCAGCATTTT
CASSPGTGSHQPQHF
>TRBD2|-|TRBJ2-7|TRBV6-1
TGTGCCGGCTCGGGACTAGCGTCCTACGAGCAGTACTTC
CAGSGLASYEQYF
>-|-|TRBJ2-3|TRBV6-5
TGTGCCAGCAGCCCGACTAGGGCAGATACGCAGTATTTT
CASSPTRADTQYF
>-|-|TRBJ2-3|TRBV27
TGTGCCAGCAGTAGCCGGAGGATTGGGGCAGATACGCAGTATTTT
CASSSRRIGADTQYF
>TRBD1|-|TRBJ1-6|TRBV28
TGTGCCAGCGGGGGACAGCTAGATAATTCACCCCTCCACTTT
CASGGQLDNSPLHF
>-|-|TRBJ2-5|TRBV18
TGTGCCAGCTCAAACAGGGTGGGAGAGACCCAGTACTTC
CASSNRVGETQYF
>-|-|TRBJ2-7|TRBV18
TGTGCCAGCTCACCAACCCGACAGGTCTACGAGCAGTACTTC
CASSPTRQVYEQYF
>-|-|TRBJ1-5|TRBV28
TGTGCCAGCAGTTCGACAGGCTACAATCAGCCCCAGCATTTT
CASSSTGYNQPQHF
>-|-|TRBJ2-2|TRBV2
TGTGCCAGCATAGGGCCCACAGGGATAAACACCGGGGAGCTGTTTTTT
CASIGPTGINTGELFF
>TRBD1|-|TRBJ1-5|TRBV6-6
TGTGCCAGCAGTTACATACAGGGGAGCAATCAGCCCCAGCATTTT
CASSYIQGSNQPQHF
>TRBD1|-|TRBJ2-3|TRBV4-1
TGCGCCAGCAGCCAAGGGCTAGGAAGGGACAGGGACACAGATACGCAGTATTTT
CASSQGLGRDRDTDTQYF
>TRBD1|-|TRBJ2-7|TRBV2
TGTGCCAGCGTACGGGACAGCGCCTACGAGCAGTACTTC
CASVRDSAYEQYF
>TRBD1|-|TRBJ2-7|TRBV6-5
TGTGCCAGCAGGTCGACAGGGAATCGCTACGAGCAGTACTTC
CASRSTGNRYEQYF
>-|-|TRBJ2-1|TRBV10-1
TGCGCCAGTTCGTCTGGGGGGAGCTCCTACAATGAGCAGTTCTTC
CASSSGGSSYNEQFF
>TRBD2|-|TRBJ2-1|TRBV7-7
TGTGCCAGCAGCTTACGGGAGGGCCGGAATGAGCAGTTCTTC
CASSLREGRNEQFF
>-|once|TRBJ1-1|TRBV2
TGTGCCAGCAGTCCGGATCGAAGGCGGCGCGACACTGAAGCTTTCTTT
CASSPDRRRRDTEAFF
>-|-|TRBJ1-5|TRBV5-1
TGCGCCAGCAGCTTGGCTCCTTCTAGCAATCAGCCCCAGCATTTT
CASSLAPSSNQPQHF
>-|-|TRBJ2-4|TRBV4-1
TGCGCCAGCAGCCAAGAGGCGACAAGGCGATTAAACATTCAGTACTTC
CASSQEATRRLNIQYF
>-|-|TRBJ2-7|TRBV9
TGTGCCAGCAGCGTACAACAGACCACCTACGAGCAGTACTTC
CASSVQQTTYEQYF
>TRBD1|-|TRBJ1-4|TRBV5-1
TGCGCCAGCAGCACACTGACAGGGCGTAATGAAAAACTGTTTTTT
CASSTLTGRNEKLFF
>-|-|TRBJ1-1|TRBV30
TGTGCCTGGAGCCGAGGAGGCGGGGACGCTGAAGCTTTCTTT
CAWSRGGGDAEAFF
>TRBD1|-|TRBJ2-3|TRBV5-1
TGCGCCAGCAAGGGGACAGGGGGCAGCCTGGGAGATACGCAGTATTTT
CASKGTGGSLGDTQYF
>TRBD1|-|TRBJ2-5|TRBV18
TGTGCCAGCTCAGGCCGGGACAGGGCCGGCGAGACCCAGTACTTC
CASSGRDRAGETQYF
>TRBD1|-|TRBJ2-7|TRBV7-8
TGTGCCAGCAAGCCCGGGACAGTTTACGAGCAGTACTTC
CASKPGTVYEQYF
>TRBD1|-|TRBJ2-7|TRBV29-1
TGCAGCGTCACCGGGACAGGGACCTACGAGCAGTACTTC
CSVTGTGTYEQYF
>-|once|TRBJ2-1|TRBV25-1
TGTGCCAGCAGTGATTCCGGGGTCCACAATGAGCAGTTCTTC
CASSDSGVHNEQFF